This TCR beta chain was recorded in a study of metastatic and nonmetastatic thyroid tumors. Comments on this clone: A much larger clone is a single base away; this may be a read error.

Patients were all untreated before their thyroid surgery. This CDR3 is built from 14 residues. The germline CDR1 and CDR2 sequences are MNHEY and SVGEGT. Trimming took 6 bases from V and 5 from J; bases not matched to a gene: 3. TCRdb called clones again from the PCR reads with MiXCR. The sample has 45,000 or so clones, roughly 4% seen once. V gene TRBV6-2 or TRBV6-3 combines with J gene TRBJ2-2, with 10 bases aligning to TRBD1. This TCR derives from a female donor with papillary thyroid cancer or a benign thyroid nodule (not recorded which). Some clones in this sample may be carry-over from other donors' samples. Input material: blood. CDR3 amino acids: CASSRGQGTGELFF. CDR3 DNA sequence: TGTGCCAGCAGCCGGGGACAGGGGACCGGGGAGCTGTTTTTT.